This section outlines one T cell receptor beta chain sequence together with its context. Its specificity is unknown. The CDR3 runs to 15 residues. J lost 4 bases, V lost 0 bases, and 4 bases had no gene match. Germline CDR1 SGHRS, CDR2 YFSETQ. The data originate from a study of T cell responses to AZD1222 COVID-19 vaccine. The protocol was immunoSEQ multiplex PCR, while the TCRdb copy is restricted to in-frame clones and leaves out a portion. Here the sample spans 130,000 or so clones, 70% to 90% being singletons. Study conclusions and caveats: Only 5 or 6 individuals given AZD1222 were seropositive at baseline. CD4 TCRs covered the whole spike, strongest at regions 160-218 and 743-854.

The receptor was derived from an adult in good health. The chain has TRBV5-1 and TRBJ1-5, with 7 nucleotides matching TRBD1. Material: peripheral blood, obtained on day 0 of AZD1222 vaccination. CDR3 bases: TGCGCCAGCAGCTTGGAAGGGACAGAGAATCAGCCCCAGCATTTT. Translated: CASSLEGTENQPQHF.